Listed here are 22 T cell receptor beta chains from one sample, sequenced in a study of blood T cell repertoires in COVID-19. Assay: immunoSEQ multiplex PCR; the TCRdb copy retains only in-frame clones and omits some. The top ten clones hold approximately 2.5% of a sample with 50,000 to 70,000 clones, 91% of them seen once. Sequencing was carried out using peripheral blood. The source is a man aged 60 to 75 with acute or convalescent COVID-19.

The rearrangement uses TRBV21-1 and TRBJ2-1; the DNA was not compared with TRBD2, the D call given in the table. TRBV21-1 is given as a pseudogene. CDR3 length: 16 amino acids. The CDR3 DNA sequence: TGTGCCAGCAGCATTGCCTCTAGCGGGAGTTACAATGAGCAGTTCTTC. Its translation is CASSIASSGSYNEQFF.

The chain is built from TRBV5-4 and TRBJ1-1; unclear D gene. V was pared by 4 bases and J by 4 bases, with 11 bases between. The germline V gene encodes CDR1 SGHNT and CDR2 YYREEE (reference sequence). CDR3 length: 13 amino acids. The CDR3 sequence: CASSRLRVTEAFF. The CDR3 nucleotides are TGTGCCAGCAGCCGGTTGAGAGTCACTGAAGCTTTCTTT.

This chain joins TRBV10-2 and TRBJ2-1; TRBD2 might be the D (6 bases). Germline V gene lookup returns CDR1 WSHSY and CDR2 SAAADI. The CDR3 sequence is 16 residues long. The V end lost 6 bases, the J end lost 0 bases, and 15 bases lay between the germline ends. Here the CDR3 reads CASRPGSQSSYNEQFF. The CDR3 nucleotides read TGCGCCAGCAGACCCGGGAGTCAGAGCTCCTACAATGAGCAGTTCTTC.

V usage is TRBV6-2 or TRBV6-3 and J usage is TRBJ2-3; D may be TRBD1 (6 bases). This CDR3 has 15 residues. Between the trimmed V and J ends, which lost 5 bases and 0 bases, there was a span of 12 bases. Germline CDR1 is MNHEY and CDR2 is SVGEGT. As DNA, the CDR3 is TGTGCCAGCAGTAGGGGGTCACCTAGCACAGATACGCAGTATTTT. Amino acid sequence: CASSRGSPSTDTQYF.

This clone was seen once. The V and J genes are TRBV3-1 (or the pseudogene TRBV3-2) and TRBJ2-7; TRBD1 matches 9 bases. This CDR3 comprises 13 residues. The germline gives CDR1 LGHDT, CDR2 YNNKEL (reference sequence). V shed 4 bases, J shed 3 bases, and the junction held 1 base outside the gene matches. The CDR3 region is CASSRGQGYEQYF. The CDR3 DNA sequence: TGTGCCAGCAGCCGGGGACAGGGCTACGAGCAGTACTTC.

CDR3 sequence (DNA): TGTGCCTGGAGTAGACAGGGCCTCTATGGCTACACCTTC. Amino acid sequence: CAWSRQGLYGYTF. The V gene is TRBV30, the J gene TRBJ1-2; 7 bases align to TRBD1. Germline V lookup: CDR1 GTSNPN, CDR2 SVGIG (reference sequence). V was pared by 2 bases and J by 4 bases, with 4 bases of the junction left unmatched. This CDR3 region has 13 residues.

The chain's CDR3 is CASSSGLPLYEQYF. DNA of the CDR3: TGTGCCAGCAGCTCGGGTTTACCCCTATACGAGCAGTACTTC. The rearrangement links TRBV28 to TRBJ2-7; D unresolved. There are 14 residues in the CDR3. Per the germline V gene, CDR1 is MDHEN and CDR2 is SYDVKM. V shed 6 bases and J shed 4 bases, with 16 bases lying between them.

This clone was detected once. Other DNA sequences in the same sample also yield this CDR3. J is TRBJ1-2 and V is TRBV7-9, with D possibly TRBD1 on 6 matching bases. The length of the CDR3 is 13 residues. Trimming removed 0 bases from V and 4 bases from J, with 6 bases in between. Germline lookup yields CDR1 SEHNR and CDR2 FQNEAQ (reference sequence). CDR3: CASSLAQGYGYTF. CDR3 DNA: TGTGCCAGCAGCTTAGCACAGGGCTATGGCTACACCTTC. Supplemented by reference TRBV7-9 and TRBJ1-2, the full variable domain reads DTGVSQNPRHKITKRGQNVTFRCDPISEHNRLYWYRQTLGQGPEFLTYFQNEAQLEKSRLLSDRFSAERPKGSFSTLEIQRTEQGDSAMYLCASSLAQGYGYTFGSGTRLTVV.

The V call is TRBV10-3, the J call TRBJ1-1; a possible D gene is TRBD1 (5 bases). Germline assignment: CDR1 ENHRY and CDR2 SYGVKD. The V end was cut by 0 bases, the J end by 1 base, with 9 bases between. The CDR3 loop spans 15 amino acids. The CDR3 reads CAISESGGENTEAFF. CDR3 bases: TGTGCCATCAGTGAGTCTGGAGGGGAGAACACTGAAGCTTTCTTT.

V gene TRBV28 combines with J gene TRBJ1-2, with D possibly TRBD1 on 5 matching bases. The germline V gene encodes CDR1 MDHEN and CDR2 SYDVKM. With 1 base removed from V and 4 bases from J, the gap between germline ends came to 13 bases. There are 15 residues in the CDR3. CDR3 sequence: CASSLLSGARYGYTF. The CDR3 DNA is TGTGCCAGCAGTTTATTGTCTGGGGCGCGCTATGGCTACACCTTC.

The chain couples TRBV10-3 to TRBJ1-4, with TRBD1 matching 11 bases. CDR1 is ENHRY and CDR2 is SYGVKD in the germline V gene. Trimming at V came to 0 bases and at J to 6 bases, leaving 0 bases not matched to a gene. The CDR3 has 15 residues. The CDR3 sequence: CAISESGQGDEKLFF. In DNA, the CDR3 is TGTGCCATCAGTGAGTCGGGACAGGGGGATGAAAAACTGTTTTTT.

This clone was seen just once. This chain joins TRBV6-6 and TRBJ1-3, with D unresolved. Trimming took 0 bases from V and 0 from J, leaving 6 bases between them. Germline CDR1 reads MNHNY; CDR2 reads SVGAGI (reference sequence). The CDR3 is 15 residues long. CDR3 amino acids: CASSYSADSGNTIYF. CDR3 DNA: TGTGCCAGCAGTTACTCGGCCGACTCTGGAAACACCATATATTTT.

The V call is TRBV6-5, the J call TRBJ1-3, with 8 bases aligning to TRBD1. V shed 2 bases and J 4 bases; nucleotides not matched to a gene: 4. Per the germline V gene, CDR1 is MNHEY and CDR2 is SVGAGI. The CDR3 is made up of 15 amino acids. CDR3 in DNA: TGTGCCAGCAGTTACGACAGGGGATTGGGAAACACCATATATTTT. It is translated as CASSYDRGLGNTIYF.

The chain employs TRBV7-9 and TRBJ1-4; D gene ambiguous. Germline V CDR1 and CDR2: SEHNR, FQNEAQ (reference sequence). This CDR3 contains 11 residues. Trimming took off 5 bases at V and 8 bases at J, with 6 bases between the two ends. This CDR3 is CASSVQEKLFF. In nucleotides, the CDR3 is TGTGCCAGCAGCGTACAGGAAAAACTGTTTTTT.

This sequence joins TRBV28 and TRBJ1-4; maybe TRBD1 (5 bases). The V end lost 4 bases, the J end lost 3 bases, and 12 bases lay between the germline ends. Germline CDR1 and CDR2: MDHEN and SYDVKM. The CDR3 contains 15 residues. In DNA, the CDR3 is TGTGCCAGCAGTTCTTGGGGAGGGGCTAATGAAAAACTGTTTTTT. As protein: CASSSWGGANEKLFF.

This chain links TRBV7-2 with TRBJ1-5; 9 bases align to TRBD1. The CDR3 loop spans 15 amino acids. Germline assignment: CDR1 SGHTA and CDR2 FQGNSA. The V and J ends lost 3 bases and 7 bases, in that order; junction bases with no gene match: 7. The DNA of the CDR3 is TGTGCCAGCAGCTTGGGACAGGGAAACGGCCAGCCCCAGCATTTT. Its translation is CASSLGQGNGQPQHF.

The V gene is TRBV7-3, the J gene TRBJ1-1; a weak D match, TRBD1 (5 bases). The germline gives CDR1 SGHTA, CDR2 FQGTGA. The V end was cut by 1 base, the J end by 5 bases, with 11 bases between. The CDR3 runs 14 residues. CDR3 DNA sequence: TGTGCCAGCAGCTTAAATCCAGGGAAGACTGAAGCTTTCTTT. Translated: CASSLNPGKTEAFF. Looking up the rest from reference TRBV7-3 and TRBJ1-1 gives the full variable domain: GAGVSQTPSNKVTEKGKYVELRCDPISGHTALYWYRQSLGQGPEFLIYFQGTGAADDSGLPNDRFFAVRPEGSVSTLKIQRTERGDSAVYLCASSLNPGKTEAFFGQGTRLTVV.

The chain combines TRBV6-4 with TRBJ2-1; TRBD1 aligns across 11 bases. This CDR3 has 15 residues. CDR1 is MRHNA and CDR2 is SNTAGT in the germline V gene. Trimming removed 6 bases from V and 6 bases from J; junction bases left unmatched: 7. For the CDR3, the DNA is TGTGCCAGCAGCCGTGACGGGACAGGGGGCAATGAGCAGTTCTTC. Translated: CASSRDGTGGNEQFF.

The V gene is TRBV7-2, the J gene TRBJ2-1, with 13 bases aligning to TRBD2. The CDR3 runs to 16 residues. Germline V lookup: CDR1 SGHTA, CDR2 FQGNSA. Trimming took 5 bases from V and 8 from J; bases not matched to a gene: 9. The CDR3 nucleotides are TGTGCCAGCAGCCGGACTAGCGGGAGTAAGGTCTATGAGCAGTTCTTC. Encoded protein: CASSRTSGSKVYEQFF.

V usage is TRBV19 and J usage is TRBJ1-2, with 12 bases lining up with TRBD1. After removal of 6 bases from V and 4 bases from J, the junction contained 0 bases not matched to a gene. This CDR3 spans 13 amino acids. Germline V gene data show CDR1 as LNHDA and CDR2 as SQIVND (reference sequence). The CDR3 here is CASRGQGAYGYTF. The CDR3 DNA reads TGTGCCAGTAGGGGACAGGGGGCCTATGGCTACACCTTC.

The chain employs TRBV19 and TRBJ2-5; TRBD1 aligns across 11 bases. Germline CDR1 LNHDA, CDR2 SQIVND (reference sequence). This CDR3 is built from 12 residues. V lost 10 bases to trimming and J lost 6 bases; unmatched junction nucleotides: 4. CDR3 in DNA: TGTGCCACCGGGACAGGGGGGAAGACCCAGTACTTC. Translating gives CATGTGGKTQYF. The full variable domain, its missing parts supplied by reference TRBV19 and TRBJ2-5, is DGGITQSPKYLFRKEGQNVTLSCEQNLNHDAMYWYRQDPGQGLRLIYYSQIVNDFQKGDIAEGYSVSREKKESFPLTVTSAQKNPTAFYLCATGTGGKTQYFGPGTRLLVL.

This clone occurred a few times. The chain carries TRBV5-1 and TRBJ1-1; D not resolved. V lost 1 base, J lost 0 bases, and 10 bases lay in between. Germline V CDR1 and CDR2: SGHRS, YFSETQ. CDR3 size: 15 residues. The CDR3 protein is CASSLRRDMNTEAFF. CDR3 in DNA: TGCGCCAGCAGCTTGAGACGCGACATGAACACTGAAGCTTTCTTT.